Listed below are T cell receptor beta chains from one sample, sequenced in a study of T cells in Graves' hyperthyroidism and ophthalmopathy. One entry per CDR3 protein results from TCRdb running MiXCR on the multiplex PCR reads. The profile covers hundreds of thousands of distinct CDR3 sequences, with approximately 14% appearing a single time and about 3.9% taken by the ten largest. What was sequenced was blood. Source of these receptors: a woman between 40 and 50 years old with Graves' ophthalmopathy. Each CDR3 is given with its conserved first and last residue.

j_call: TRBJ2-2
cdr3_length: 12
v_call: TRBV7-9
cdr3_aa: CASGYNTGELFF

j_call: TRBJ2-2
cdr3_length: 16
v_call: TRBV6-5
cdr3_aa: CASSYSSGGGTGELFF

j_call: TRBJ1-2
cdr3_length: 13
v_call: TRBV28
cdr3_aa: CASISGRGYGYTF

j_call: TRBJ1-1
cdr3_length: 13
v_call: TRBV20-1
cdr3_aa: CSAGSLVLTEAFF

j_call: TRBJ2-7
cdr3_length: 16
v_call: TRBV28
cdr3_aa: CASSFQTGDDQDEQYF

j_call: TRBJ2-7
cdr3_length: 17
v_call: TRBV12-5
cdr3_aa: CASGLVGGSPAPYEQYF

j_call: TRBJ1-1
cdr3_length: 14
v_call: TRBV5-1
cdr3_aa: CASSFRLRDTEAFF

j_call: TRBJ2-7
cdr3_length: 14
v_call: TRBV12-3/TRBV12-4
cdr3_aa: CASRWTGGGNEQYF

j_call: TRBJ1-5
cdr3_length: 16
v_call: TRBV19
cdr3_aa: CASNYGGVYSNQPQHF

j_call: TRBJ2-7
cdr3_length: 16
v_call: TRBV28
cdr3_aa: CASRTGGPASSYEQYF

j_call: TRBJ2-7
cdr3_length: 15
v_call: TRBV28
cdr3_aa: CASSPWDRNSYEQYF

j_call: TRBJ2-5
cdr3_length: 14
v_call: TRBV28
cdr3_aa: CASSREGQRETQYF

j_call: TRBJ2-5
cdr3_length: 15
v_call: TRBV15
cdr3_aa: CATSRGTVIQETQYF

j_call: TRBJ2-4
cdr3_length: 14
v_call: TRBV12-3/TRBV12-4
cdr3_aa: CASSLVTAKNIQYF

j_call: TRBJ2-5
cdr3_length: 15
v_call: TRBV11-2
cdr3_aa: CASSDQASGQETQYF

j_call: TRBJ1-2
cdr3_length: 13
v_call: TRBV29-1
cdr3_aa: CSVQPPDSYGYTF

j_call: TRBJ1-1
cdr3_length: 17
v_call: TRBV7-6
cdr3_aa: CASSLVSGQGRNTEAFF

j_call: TRBJ1-3
cdr3_length: 15
v_call: TRBV7-6
cdr3_aa: CASSLSAFSGNTIYF

j_call: TRBJ2-5
cdr3_length: 14
v_call: TRBV7-3
cdr3_aa: CASSLAAGAETQYF

j_call: TRBJ2-2
cdr3_length: 13
v_call: TRBV28
cdr3_aa: CASSFDLPGELFF

j_call: TRBJ1-2
cdr3_length: 15
v_call: TRBV3-1
cdr3_aa: CASSQSSGSNYGYTF

j_call: TRBJ2-2
cdr3_length: 16
v_call: TRBV11-1
cdr3_aa: CASSFVTSGNTGELFF

j_call: TRBJ1-5
cdr3_length: 14
v_call: TRBV12-3/TRBV12-4
cdr3_aa: CASSLSGSGQPQHF

j_call: TRBJ2-3
cdr3_length: 15
v_call: TRBV20-1
cdr3_aa: CSASLLAGADDTQYF

j_call: TRBJ2-7
cdr3_length: 13
v_call: TRBV7-2
cdr3_aa: CASSGTSGGEQYF

j_call: TRBJ1-1
cdr3_length: 13
v_call: TRBV6-2/TRBV6-3
cdr3_aa: CASSPDQNTEAFF

j_call: TRBJ1-1
cdr3_length: 13
v_call: TRBV6-5
cdr3_aa: CASSYRPDDEAFF

j_call: TRBJ2-5
cdr3_length: 16
v_call: TRBV7-3
cdr3_aa: CASSLTSRAVRETQYF

j_call: TRBJ1-5
cdr3_length: 17
v_call: TRBV20-1
cdr3_aa: CSAQRGGQAYSNQPQHF

j_call: TRBJ2-3
cdr3_length: 14
v_call: TRBV27
cdr3_aa: CASTESGSTDTQYF

j_call: TRBJ2-5
cdr3_length: 14
v_call: TRBV4-1
cdr3_aa: CASSPSIEQETQYF

j_call: TRBJ2-5
cdr3_length: 15
v_call: TRBV24-1
cdr3_aa: CATSDWAEGRETQYF

j_call: TRBJ2-5
cdr3_length: 17
v_call: TRBV12-3/TRBV12-4
cdr3_aa: CASSSSLKGLAEETQYF

j_call: TRBJ1-5
cdr3_length: 13
v_call: TRBV20-1
cdr3_aa: CSATQGADQPQHF

j_call: TRBJ1-1
cdr3_length: 12
v_call: TRBV20-1
cdr3_aa: CSAKQPNTEAFF

j_call: TRBJ1-5
cdr3_length: 11
v_call: TRBV6-5
cdr3_aa: CASRTDQPQHF

j_call: TRBJ1-5
cdr3_length: 14
v_call: TRBV6-2/TRBV6-3
cdr3_aa: CASSYGTGNQPQHF

j_call: TRBJ2-7
cdr3_length: 16
v_call: TRBV4-1
cdr3_aa: CASSQDPLWTDYEQYF

j_call: TRBJ2-7
cdr3_length: 15
v_call: TRBV12-3/TRBV12-4
cdr3_aa: CASSRQGGTSYEQYF

j_call: TRBJ1-5
cdr3_length: 17
v_call: TRBV6-1
cdr3_aa: CASSAIPGQGDNQPQHF

j_call: TRBJ2-5
cdr3_length: 18
v_call: TRBV20-1
cdr3_aa: CSAKPRGTTSGRQETQYF

j_call: TRBJ2-3
cdr3_length: 14
v_call: TRBV2
cdr3_aa: CASSPLAPTDTQYF

j_call: TRBJ2-6
cdr3_length: 17
v_call: TRBV19
cdr3_aa: CASSIAGDSSGANVLTF

j_call: TRBJ2-2
cdr3_length: 12
v_call: TRBV20-1
cdr3_aa: CSARSHTGELFF

j_call: TRBJ2-7
cdr3_length: 19
v_call: TRBV11-1
cdr3_aa: CASSLDETLAGHFPFEQYF